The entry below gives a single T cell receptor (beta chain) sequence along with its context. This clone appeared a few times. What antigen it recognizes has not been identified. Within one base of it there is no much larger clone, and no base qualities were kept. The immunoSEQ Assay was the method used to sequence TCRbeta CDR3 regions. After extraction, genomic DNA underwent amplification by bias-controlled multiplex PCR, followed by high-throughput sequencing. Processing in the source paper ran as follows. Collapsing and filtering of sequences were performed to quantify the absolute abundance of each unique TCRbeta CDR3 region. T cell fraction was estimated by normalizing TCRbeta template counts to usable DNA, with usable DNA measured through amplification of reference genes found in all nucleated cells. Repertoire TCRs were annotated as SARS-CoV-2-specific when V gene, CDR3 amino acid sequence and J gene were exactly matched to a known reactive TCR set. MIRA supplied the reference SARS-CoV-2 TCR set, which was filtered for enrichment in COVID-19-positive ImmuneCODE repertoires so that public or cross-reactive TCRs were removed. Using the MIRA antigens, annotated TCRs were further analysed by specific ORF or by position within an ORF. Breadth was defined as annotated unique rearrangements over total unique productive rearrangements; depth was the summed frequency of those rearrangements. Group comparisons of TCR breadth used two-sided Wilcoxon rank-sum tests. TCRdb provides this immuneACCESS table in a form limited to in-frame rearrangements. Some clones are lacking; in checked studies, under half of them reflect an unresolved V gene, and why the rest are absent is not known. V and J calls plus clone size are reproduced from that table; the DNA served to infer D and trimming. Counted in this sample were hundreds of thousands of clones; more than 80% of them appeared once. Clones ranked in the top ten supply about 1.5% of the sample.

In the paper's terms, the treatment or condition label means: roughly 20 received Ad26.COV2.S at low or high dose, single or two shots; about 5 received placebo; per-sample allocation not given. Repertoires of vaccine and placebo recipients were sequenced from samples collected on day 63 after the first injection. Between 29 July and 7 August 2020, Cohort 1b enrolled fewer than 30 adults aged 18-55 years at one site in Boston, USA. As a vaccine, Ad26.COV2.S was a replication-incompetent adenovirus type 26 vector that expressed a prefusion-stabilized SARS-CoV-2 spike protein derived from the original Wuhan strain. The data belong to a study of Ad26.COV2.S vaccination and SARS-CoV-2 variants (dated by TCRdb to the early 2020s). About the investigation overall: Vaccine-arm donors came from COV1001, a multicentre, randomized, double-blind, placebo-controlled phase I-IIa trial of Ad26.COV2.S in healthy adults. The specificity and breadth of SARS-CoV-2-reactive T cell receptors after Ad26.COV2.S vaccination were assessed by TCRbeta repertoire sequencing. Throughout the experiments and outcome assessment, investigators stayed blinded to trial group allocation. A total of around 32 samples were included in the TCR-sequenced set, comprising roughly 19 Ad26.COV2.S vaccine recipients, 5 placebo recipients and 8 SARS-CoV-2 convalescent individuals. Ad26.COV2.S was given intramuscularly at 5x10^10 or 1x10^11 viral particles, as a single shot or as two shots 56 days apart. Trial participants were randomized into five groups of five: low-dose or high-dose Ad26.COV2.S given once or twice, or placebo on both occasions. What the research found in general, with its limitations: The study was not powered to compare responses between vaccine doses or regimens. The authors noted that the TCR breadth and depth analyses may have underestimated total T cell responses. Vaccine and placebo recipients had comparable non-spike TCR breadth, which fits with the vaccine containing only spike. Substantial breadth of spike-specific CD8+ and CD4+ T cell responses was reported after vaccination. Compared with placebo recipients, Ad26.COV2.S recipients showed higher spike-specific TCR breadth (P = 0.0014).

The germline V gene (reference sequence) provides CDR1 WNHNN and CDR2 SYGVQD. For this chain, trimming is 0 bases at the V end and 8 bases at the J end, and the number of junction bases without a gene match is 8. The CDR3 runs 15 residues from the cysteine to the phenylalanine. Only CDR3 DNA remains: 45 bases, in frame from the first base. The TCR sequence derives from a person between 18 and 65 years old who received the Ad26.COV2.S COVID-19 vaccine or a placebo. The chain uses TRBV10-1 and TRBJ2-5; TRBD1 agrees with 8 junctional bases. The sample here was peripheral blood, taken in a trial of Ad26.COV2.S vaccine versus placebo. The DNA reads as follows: TGCGCCAGCAGTGAGTCGGGGACAGGCCCCAAAACCCAGTACTTC. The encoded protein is CASSESGTGPKTQYF.